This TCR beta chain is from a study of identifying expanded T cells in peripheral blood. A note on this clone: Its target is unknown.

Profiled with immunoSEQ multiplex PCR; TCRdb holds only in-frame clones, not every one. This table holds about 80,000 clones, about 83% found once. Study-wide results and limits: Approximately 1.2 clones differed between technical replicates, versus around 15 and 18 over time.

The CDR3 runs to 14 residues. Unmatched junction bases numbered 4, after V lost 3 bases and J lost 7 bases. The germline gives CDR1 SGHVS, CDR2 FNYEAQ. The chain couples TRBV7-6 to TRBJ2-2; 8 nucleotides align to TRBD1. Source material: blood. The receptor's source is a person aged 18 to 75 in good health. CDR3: CASSFSGGGGELFF. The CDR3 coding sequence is TGTGCCAGCAGCTTCTCAGGGGGCGGCGGGGAGCTGTTTTTT.